The clone carrying this T cell receptor beta chain was counted between two and nine times. These data come from a study of blood T cells in healthy people across ages. Next came a second PCR, run for roughly 7 to 12 cycles, which used a sample-barcoded 5' primer along with a J-beta primer mix. Each TCR beta cDNA got a 12-nucleotide random molecular identifier. TCRdb ran MiXCR on the 5' RACE reads and lists one entry per CDR3 protein. Among roughly 680,000 distinct CDR3 sequences listed, around 21% were seen once. The amount of total RNA extracted per sample was at least 6 micrograms. The sequenced sample consisted of blood. The sequence derives from an older man in good health.

The CDR3, as DNA: TGTGCCAGCAGCCGACAGTCCCTTAAAAACATTCAGTACTTC. Its protein is CASSRQSLKNIQYF. The chain is built from TRBV6-5 and TRBJ2-4, with D possibly matching TRBD1 (5 bases). V dropped 6 bases and J dropped 4 bases, with 13 bases sitting between them. Germline V gives CDR1 MNHEY, CDR2 SVGAGI. This CDR3 has 14 residues.